This T cell receptor (beta chain) was retrieved from a study of glioma-infiltrating T cells after dendritic cell vaccination. V dropped 5 bases and J dropped 2; count of bases not matched to a gene: 5. Germline V gene lookup returns CDR1 MDHEN and CDR2 SYDVKM. The CDR3 loop spans 16 amino acids. The time point: after dendritic cell vaccination, including at tumor progression/relapse. The protocol was immunoSEQ multiplex PCR, while the TCRdb copy is restricted to in-frame clones and leaves out a portion. The sample has around 78,000 clones, 85% seen once; the top ten hold under 8.5%. The sequence came from a human donor with glioblastoma. The sequencing used blood, collected after dendritic cell vaccination. This chain uses TRBV28 with TRBJ2-2; 10 nucleotides agree with TRBD2. In DNA form, the CDR3 reads TGTGCCAGCAGTCTAGCGGGAGTCCCCAACACCGGGGAGCTGTTTTTT. Protein product: CASSLAGVPNTGELFF. Together with reference TRBV28 and TRBJ2-2, the CDR3 gives the full variable domain: DVKVTQSSRYLVKRTGEKVFLECVQDMDHENMFWYRQDPGLGLRLIYFSYDVKMKEKGDIPEGYSVSREKKERFSLILESASTNQTSMYLCASSLAGVPNTGELFFGEGSRLTVL.